These 28 T cell receptor beta chains were sequenced from one sample in a study of early T cells in non-severe SARS-CoV-2 infection. A single record per CDR3 protein comes from TCRdb applying MiXCR to the 5' RACE reads. The table shows about 35,000 distinct CDR3 sequences, with about 6.7% occurring only once. Sequenced sample: whole blood. Source of these receptors: an adult who was a healthcare worker with PCR-confirmed SARS-CoV-2 infection or an uninfected control (not recorded which).

This clonotype was detected many times. The V and J genes are TRBV12-3 or TRBV12-4 and TRBJ1-2; D not resolved. V gave up 0 bases and J gave up 1 base, with 6 bases separating them. The CDR3 consists of 14 residues. CDR3 in amino acids: CASSLAGSNYGYTF. The CDR3, as DNA: TGTGCCAGCAGTTTAGCGGGGAGTAACTATGGCTACACCTTC.

CDR3 residues: CASSLQGIDTQYF. Here the CDR3 DNA reads TGTGCCAGCAGCTTACAGGGGATAGATACGCAGTATTTT. The V and J genes are TRBV7-3 and TRBJ2-3, with a possible D match to TRBD1 (6 bases). The V end was cut by 2 bases, the J end by 5 bases, with 8 bases between. This CDR3 is 13 amino acids long. Germline loops: CDR1 SGHTA, CDR2 FQGTGA.

This clonotype was seen ten or more times. The chain employs TRBV28 and TRBJ2-7, with 8 bases fitting TRBD2. Germline lookup yields CDR1 MDHEN and CDR2 SYDVKM. CDR3 size: 14 residues. V dropped 5 bases and J dropped 2; count of bases not matched to a gene: 5. The DNA of the CDR3 is TGTGCCAGCAGTCCTAGCGGGCGGCCCTACGAGCAGTACTTC. It translates to CASSPSGRPYEQYF.

In this sample, this clonotype turned up many times. One end of the junction varies from germline; a read error may be responsible. The J gene is TRBJ2-5, the V gene TRBV28; 10 nucleotides align to TRBD2. Germline-derived CDR1 and CDR2 are MDHEN and SYDVKM. The CDR3 sequence is 13 residues long. CDR3 protein: CASSLVITSGKDF. The DNA of the CDR3 is TGTGCCAGCAGTTTAGTAATCACTAGCGGGAAGGACTTC.

This clonotype occurred many times. The V call is TRBV29-1, the J call TRBJ1-2; D is uncertain. Trimming removed 5 bases at V and 5 bases at J, with 15 bases between. This CDR3 has 13 amino acids. CDR1 is SQVTM, CDR2 ANQGSEA, per germline. DNA of the CDR3: TGCAGCGTTCGCAGAGGGTTCGAATATGGCTACACCTTC. Amino acids: CSVRRGFEYGYTF.

The sample holds many counts of this clonotype. The chain couples TRBV4-1 to TRBJ1-5; D ambiguous. CDR1 is MGHRA, CDR2 YSYEKL, per germline. CDR3 length: 16 amino acids. Trimming cost V 0 bases and J 5 bases, with 14 bases left between them. The CDR3 DNA reads TGCGCCAGCAGCCAAGAGCACTCGTCTCAATATCAGCCCCAGCATTTT. Protein product: CASSQEHSSQYQPQHF.

This clonotype has just a few counts. This sequence joins TRBV6-6 and TRBJ1-1, with D possibly TRBD1 on 6 matching bases. The germline CDR1 and CDR2 sequences are MNHNY and SVGAGI (reference sequence). The CDR3 is made up of 15 amino acids. V was trimmed by 0 bases and J by 2 bases, leaving 10 bases between them. The CDR3 DNA reads as TGTGCCAGCAGTTACTCGTCAGGGGATAACACTGAAGCTTTCTTT. Its translation: CASSYSSGDNTEAFF.

This clonotype was recorded many times. This chain uses TRBV21-1 with TRBJ2-7; the table's D call, TRBD1, has no DNA check behind it. TRBV21-1 is a pseudogene. The CDR3 has 19 amino acids. The CDR3 DNA reads TGTGCCAGCAGCAAAGCACGAGACAGGGGCCGCCGGTCGCTCTACGAGCAGTACTTC. Its protein is CASSKARDRGRRSLYEQYF.

The sample holds many counts of this clonotype. For the CDR3, the DNA is TGCAGTGCTAGAGATCGAGTCGAGGGCTACACCTTC. Translating gives CSARDRVEGYTF. J is TRBJ1-2 and V is TRBV20-1; D call uncertain. This CDR3 has 12 amino acids. V gave up 0 bases and J gave up 8 bases, with 10 bases separating them. Germline CDR1 reads DFQATT; CDR2 reads SNEGSKA (reference sequence).

This clonotype appeared a few times. The chain recombines TRBV4-1 with TRBJ1-2; 8 bases align to TRBD1. V shed 3 bases and J 3 bases; nucleotides not matched to a gene: 6. This CDR3 contains 15 residues. The germline CDR1 and CDR2 sequences are MGHRA and YSYEKL. The CDR3 DNA is TGCGCCAGCAGCCACCGGACAGGGATGGACTATGGCTACACCTTC. This sequence encodes CASSHRTGMDYGYTF.

This clonotype appeared many times. This sequence joins TRBV29-1 and TRBJ1-1; D is possibly TRBD1 (5 bases). Germline CDR1 SQVTM, CDR2 ANQGSEA. Trimming pared 3 bases from V and 0 bases from J, leaving 8 bases between. This CDR3 is 13 amino acids long. The CDR3 region is CSVDKGMNTEAFF. Here the CDR3 DNA reads TGCAGCGTTGACAAGGGGATGAACACTGAAGCTTTCTTT.

This clonotype was seen more than once but under ten times. The V call is TRBV27, the J call TRBJ1-1, with D hard to call. This CDR3 contains 13 residues. Germline V gives CDR1 MNHEY, CDR2 SMNVEV (reference sequence). V shed 6 bases and J shed 0 bases, with 8 bases lying between them. The CDR3 region is CASSLGLNTEAFF. The CDR3 coding sequence is TGTGCCAGCAGCCTAGGACTGAACACTGAAGCTTTCTTT.

This clonotype was observed at least ten times. V gene TRBV29-1 combines with J gene TRBJ1-1; 7 bases are a match to TRBD1. The trim removed 7 bases at V and 1 base at J, leaving 3 bases unmatched. The germline gives CDR1 SQVTM, CDR2 ANQGSEA. The CDR3 is 12 residues long. The CDR3 DNA is TGCAGCGCCGGGACAGAGAACACTGAAGCTTTCTTT. Translation gives CSAGTENTEAFF.

This clonotype appeared many times. The chain is built from TRBV7-2 and TRBJ2-3; 14 bases are shared with TRBD2. This CDR3 is 18 amino acids long. The V gene's germline CDR1 is SGHTA and CDR2 FQGNSA. V was clipped by 5 bases and J by 2 bases; unmatched bases: 9. CDR3 in DNA: TGTGCCAGCAGCCCTGGACTAGCGGGAGGCGTTGACACAGATACGCAGTATTTT. This translates into CASSPGLAGGVDTDTQYF.

This clonotype was counted a few times. V is TRBV12-3 or TRBV12-4 and J is TRBJ2-1; D is possibly TRBD1 (5 bases). With 10 bases removed from V and 11 bases from J, the gap between germline ends came to 15 bases. The CDR3 consists of 11 residues. This CDR3 reads CANQGATQQFF. CDR3 DNA sequence: TGTGCCAACCAAGGGGCTACGCAGCAGTTCTTC.

The CDR3 here is CASSHGRDEQFF. The DNA of the CDR3 is TGCGCCAGCAGCCATGGGCGCGATGAGCAGTTCTTC. This chain joins TRBV4-1 and TRBJ2-1; D is unresolved. This CDR3 region has 12 residues. The germline V and J ends were trimmed by 3 bases and 8 bases, with 8 bases remaining between them. The germline V gene encodes CDR1 MGHRA and CDR2 YSYEKL.

As regards this clonotype: Mismatch with germline at one junction end may stem from a read error. The chain joins TRBV29-1 to TRBJ1-4; perhaps TRBD1 as D (5 bases). Germline assignment: CDR1 SQVTM and CDR2 ANQGSEA. The CDR3 totals 10 residues. As DNA, the CDR3 is TGTGGGGGGGGAGAAGAAAAACTGTTTTTT. Its protein is CGGGEEKLFF.

A few counts support this clonotype. V gene TRBV5-5 combines with J gene TRBJ2-1; 9 positions match TRBD1. The germline CDR1 and CDR2 sequences are SGHKS and YYEKEE (reference sequence). J gave up 8 bases and V 2 bases, and 8 bases lay outside the gene matches. The CDR3 runs to 15 residues. The CDR3 reads CASSFPTGGDDEQFF. The CDR3 nucleotides read TGTGCCAGCAGCTTTCCAACAGGGGGCGACGATGAGCAGTTCTTC.

There are many counts of this clonotype. The chain links TRBV3-1 to TRBJ2-1, with unresolved D. CDR1 LGHDT and CDR2 YNNKEL come from the germline V gene (reference sequence). With 4 bases removed from V and 0 bases from J, the gap between germline ends came to 13 bases. The CDR3 contains 16 residues. The CDR3 is CASSPSAFSSYNEQFF. For the CDR3, the DNA is TGTGCCAGCAGCCCATCGGCGTTTAGCTCCTACAATGAGCAGTTCTTC.

Ten or more counts support this clonotype. This chain uses TRBV2 with TRBJ1-1; unclear D gene. Germline CDR1 SNHLY, CDR2 FYNNEI. The V gene lost 0 bases and the J gene lost 13 bases, with 0 bases spanning the gap. The CDR3 spans 8 residues. The CDR3 sequence is CASSEAFF. The CDR3 DNA reads as TGTGCCAGCAGTGAAGCTTTCTTT.

Ten or more counts support this clonotype. The chain is built from TRBV20-1 and TRBJ2-3; no reliable D call. Germline V lookup: CDR1 DFQATT, CDR2 SNEGSKA (reference sequence). V lost 1 base to trimming and J lost 4 bases, with 12 bases between them. The CDR3 sequence is 14 residues long. The CDR3 loop is CSARGVGNADTQYF. The CDR3 region has the DNA TGCAGTGCTAGAGGCGTGGGCAACGCAGATACGCAGTATTTT.

This clonotype was counted between two and nine times. The rearrangement joins TRBV3-1 to TRBJ2-2, with 10 bases matching TRBD1. With V trimmed by 1 base and J by 4 bases, 0 bases remained unmatched. Germline assignment: CDR1 LGHDT and CDR2 YNNKEL (reference sequence). The CDR3 totals 15 residues. The CDR3 is CASSQGTGGTGELFF. The CDR3 bases are TGTGCCAGCAGCCAAGGGACAGGGGGCACCGGGGAGCTGTTTTTT.

In its sample, this clonotype was seen many times. CDR3 protein: CSVKGLAGGPSYNEQFF. The CDR3 DNA sequence: TGCAGCGTTAAGGGACTAGCGGGAGGGCCCTCCTACAATGAGCAGTTCTTC. This sequence joins TRBV29-1 and TRBJ2-1; TRBD2 matches at 16 bases. This CDR3 has 17 amino acids. Trimming at V came to 5 bases and at J to 0 bases, leaving 4 bases not matched to a gene. Germline CDR1 reads SQVTM; CDR2 reads ANQGSEA.

A word on this clonotype: A much larger clone lies a single base off, so this may be a read error. The chain uses TRBV12-3 or TRBV12-4 and TRBJ1-6; D is perhaps TRBD1 (6 bases). CDR3 length equals 13 residues. CDR3 bases: TGTACCAGCAGACCACAGGGCGACTCACCCCTCCACTTT. Translating gives CTSRPQGDSPLHF.

The sample holds many counts of this clonotype. The CDR3: CASSLGGNRYEQYF. CDR3 bases: TGTGCCAGCAGTTTAGGGGGGAATCGTTACGAGCAGTACTTC. The chain carries TRBV6-1 and TRBJ2-7; D is perhaps TRBD1 or TRBD2 (6 bases each). CDR1 and CDR2 (germline): MNHNS, SASEGT. V was clipped by 5 bases and J by 4 bases, with 15 bases between them. This CDR3 has 14 residues.

The V call is TRBV10-3, the J call TRBJ2-5, with D hard to call. Germline loops: CDR1 ENHRY, CDR2 SYGVKD. The CDR3 length is 11 residues. Trimming shortened V by 2 bases and J by 5 bases, and 3 bases separated the two germline ends. The CDR3 nucleotides read TGTGCCATCAGTGAGAGGGAGACCCAGTACTTC. This translates into CAISERETQYF.

This clonotype was seen ten or more times. The CDR3 region has the DNA TGCAGCGTTGAATACCCATCAAACTACGAGCAGTACTTC. Protein product: CSVEYPSNYEQYF. This chain joins TRBV29-1 and TRBJ2-7; the D is unclear. CDR1 and CDR2 (germline): SQVTM, ANQGSEA. V was pared by 2 bases and J by 3 bases, with 11 bases between. The CDR3 contains 13 residues.

This clonotype was found many times. The V and J genes are TRBV9 and TRBJ1-3, with TRBD1 as a possible D gene (5 bases). Looked up from germline, CDR1 is SGDLS and CDR2 is YYNGEE. The CDR3 contains 14 residues. The V and J ends lost 5 bases and 6 bases respectively, with 15 bases between them. CDR3 loop: CASRGEGPENTIYF. The CDR3 nucleotides read TGTGCCAGCAGAGGGGAGGGTCCTGAAAACACCATATATTTT.